The TCR beta chain described here comes from a study of Tregs in tolerant kidney transplant recipients. Study-level results: Biological reproducibility was not directly addressed, but technical replication error appeared minimal.

The table came from immunoSEQ multiplex PCR; TCRdb's copy has only in-frame clones and leaves some out. Of some 65,000 clones listed, 84% are singletons. Unstimulated regulatory T cells (CD4+CD25+CD127-), CD4+CD25- non-regulatory cells, CD4 and CD8 cells were FACS-sorted from thawed PBMCs. Per the germline V gene, CDR1 is MNHEY and CDR2 is SMNVEV (reference sequence). The length of the CDR3 is 14 residues. After removal of 5 bases from V and 3 bases from J, the junction contained 6 bases not matched to a gene. Of note for this clone: The antigen is not known.

Sequencing used CD4+ T cells from blood. The V call is TRBV27, the J call TRBJ2-7; 8 bases are shared with TRBD2. This clonotype was obtained from a human donor in good health. This chain's CDR3 is CASSRKSGGYEQYF. CDR3 bases: TGTGCCAGCAGTCGAAAAAGCGGGGGCTACGAGCAGTACTTC.